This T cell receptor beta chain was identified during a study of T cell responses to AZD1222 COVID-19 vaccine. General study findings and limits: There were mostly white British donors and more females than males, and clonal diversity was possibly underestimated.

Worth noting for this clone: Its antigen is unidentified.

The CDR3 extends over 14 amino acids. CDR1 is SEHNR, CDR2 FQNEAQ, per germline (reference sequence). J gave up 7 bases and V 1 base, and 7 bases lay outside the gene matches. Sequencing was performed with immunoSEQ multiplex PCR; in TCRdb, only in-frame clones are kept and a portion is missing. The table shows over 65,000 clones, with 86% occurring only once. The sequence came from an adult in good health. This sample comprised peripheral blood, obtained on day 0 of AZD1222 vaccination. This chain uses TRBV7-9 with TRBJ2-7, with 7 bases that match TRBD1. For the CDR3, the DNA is TGTGCCAGCAGCTTAGGGGGGACAGTTGGGGAGCAGTACTTC. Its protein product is CASSLGGTVGEQYF.